The clone carrying this T cell receptor beta chain appeared many times. Its target is unknown. TCRdb re-called the RACE reads through MiXCR, storing one row per CDR3 protein. The table lists around 99,000 distinct CDR3 sequences, around 11% of them singletons. These data originate in a study of human T cells and chemical hapten exposure. The overall study: Patients' scalps got diphenylcyclopropenone weekly throughout the approximately 26-week study.

Study findings and constraints: Versus controls, expanded TCRs had significantly more large CDR3 similarity clusters.

Time point defined: patch test 1, 2 weeks after DPC sensitization. Treatment defined: therapeutic diphenylcyclopropenone sensitization with weekly scalp DPC. The CDR3 has 14 residues. Germline V gene data show CDR1 as SEHNR and CDR2 as FQNEAQ (reference sequence). V was trimmed by 0 bases and J by 8 bases, leaving 13 bases between them. The V gene is TRBV7-9, the J gene TRBJ1-2; no reliable D call. The specimen comprised whole blood, sampled in connection with sensitization to the hapten diphenylcyclopropenone (DPC). The clonotype was recovered from a woman between 35 and 50 years old with alopecia areata. Some clones in this sample may be carry-over from other donors' samples. CDR3 region: CASSLAHTSGGYTF. The CDR3 DNA sequence: TGTGCCAGCAGCTTAGCTCACACATCGGGAGGCTACACCTTC.